This is a list of T cell receptor beta chains from one sample in a study of T cell changes during pregnancy in multiple sclerosis. Using immunoSEQ multiplex PCR, the repertoire was profiled, and TCRdb retains in-frame clones only, with some absent. The sample has approximately 85,000 clones, approximately 94% seen once. The source was peripheral blood, collected in the third trimester of pregnancy. Receptors originate from a female donor with multiple sclerosis, enrolled in a pregnancy study. CDR3s include the opening cysteine and the closing phenylalanine or tryptophan. The D gene is left open where the match is weak. Expanded clones get a size class; other rows say once, few or many, or leave the size out.

clone_size,j_call,d_call,v_call,cdr3_nt,cdr3_aa
NA,TRBJ1-5,TRBD1,TRBV27,TGTGCCAGCAAGGGGACAGGGGTTCAGCCCCAGCATTTT,CASKGTGVQPQHF
NA,TRBJ1-5,NA,TRBV27,TGTGCCAGCAGTTTACACAGGAATAGCAATCAGCCCCAGCATTTT,CASSLHRNSNQPQHF
NA,TRBJ1-5,NA,TRBV7-9,TGTGCCAGCAGCTTAGAGACAGGTTCAGGGCAGCCCCAGCATTTT,CASSLETGSGQPQHF
NA,TRBJ2-4,TRBD2,TRBV11-2,TGTGCCAGCAGCTTAGCAGGCGGGGGGGCGGGTGGAAACATTCAGTACTTC,CASSLAGGGAGGNIQYF
NA,TRBJ2-1,NA,TRBV5-1,TGCGCCAGCAGTTACACAGGAGCAGAGCAGTTCTTC,CASSYTGAEQFF
NA,TRBJ2-7,TRBD1,TRBV12-5,TGTGCTAGTGGTTTGGGGACAGGGTTCTCAGACTACGAGCAGTACTTC,CASGLGTGFSDYEQYF
NA,TRBJ2-7,TRBD1,TRBV29-1,TGCAGCGTTGGAGGGACAGGGTCCTCCTACGAGCAGTACTTC,CSVGGTGSSYEQYF
once,TRBJ1-1,NA,TRBV11-2,TGTGCCAGCAGCTTAGATTACCCGGGGCGGAGGGACACTGAAGCTTTCTTT,CASSLDYPGRRDTEAFF
NA,TRBJ2-3,TRBD2,TRBV7-9,TGTGCCAGCAGCTTAGCCGGCGGGGGGTCCACAGATACGCAGTATTTT,CASSLAGGGSTDTQYF
NA,TRBJ2-3,TRBD1,TRBV27,TGTGCCAGCAGTTTATCCAACGGACAGGGTTGGGCAGATACGCAGTATTTT,CASSLSNGQGWADTQYF
once,TRBJ1-5,NA,TRBV5-8,TGTGCCAGCAGCCACCAGGCCGACAGAGGCAATCAGCCCCAGCATTTT,CASSHQADRGNQPQHF
once,TRBJ1-1,TRBD1,TRBV11-3,TGTGCCAGCAGCTGGGGACAGGGTAACACTGAAGCTTTCTTT,CASSWGQGNTEAFF
NA,TRBJ1-2,TRBD1,TRBV6-6,TGTGCCAGCAGTTCCCCCCCCAGGGGGCGGGGCGGCTACACCTTC,CASSSPPRGRGGYTF
NA,TRBJ2-2,TRBD1,TRBV6-4,TGTGCCAGCATTCGGGACAGCTCGAACACCGGGGAGCTGTTTTTT,CASIRDSSNTGELFF
NA,TRBJ2-5,NA,TRBV10-3,TGTGCCATCAGTGAGTCGGATGCTGGAGACTACCAAGAGACCCAGTACTTC,CAISESDAGDYQETQYF
NA,TRBJ2-3,TRBD2,TRBV9,TGTGCCAGCAGCGAGGGAGGCGCGGGGGGGGCAGATACGCAGTATTTT,CASSEGGAGGADTQYF
NA,TRBJ2-1,NA,TRBV30,TGTGCCTGGAGTTTTAGGGCCGGGGATGAGCAGTTCTTC,CAWSFRAGDEQFF
NA,TRBJ1-2,NA,TRBV5-6,TGTGCCAGCAGCTATCAAAATCGGGGTCCCAGTGGCTACACCTTC,CASSYQNRGPSGYTF
NA,TRBJ1-4,NA,TRBV5-4,TGTGCCAGCAGCTCAGAAACTAATGAAAAACTGTTTTTT,CASSSETNEKLFF
once,TRBJ2-7,TRBD1,TRBV29-1,TGCAGCGTTGTTTCTCCCAGGGGGCTTAACGAGCAGTACTTC,CSVVSPRGLNEQYF
NA,TRBJ2-7,TRBD2,TRBV2,TGTGCCAGCAGCGACACTAGCGGGGAGTCGTCCTACGAGCAGTACTTC,CASSDTSGESSYEQYF
NA,TRBJ1-6,TRBD1,TRBV5-1,TGCGCCAGCAGCCTCCTGGGACAGGTTAATTCACCCCTCCACTTT,CASSLLGQVNSPLHF
NA,TRBJ1-1,NA,TRBV7-2,TGTGCCAGCAGCTTGGGGGACATACCCGCTTTCTTT,CASSLGDIPAFF
NA,TRBJ2-7,TRBD1,TRBV11-3,TGTGCCAGCAGCCGAGATGCAGGGGGCGCCGAGCAGTACTTC,CASSRDAGGAEQYF
NA,TRBJ2-3,NA,TRBV13,TGTGCCAGCAGCTTAAGGGGGGGCCCTACAGATACGCAGTATTTT,CASSLRGGPTDTQYF
once,TRBJ2-5,NA,TRBV21-1,TGTGCCAGCAGCAAATTGCTCAGCGGGTGGGGAGAGACCCAGTACTTC,CASSKLLSGWGETQYF
NA,TRBJ2-5,NA,TRBV9,TGTGCCAGCAGCGTAGGTGGACAACTACAAGAGACCCAGTACTTC,CASSVGGQLQETQYF
NA,TRBJ1-3,TRBD1,TRBV5-1,TGCGCCAGCAGGGTTCAGGGGGCGCCGGGAAACACCATATATTTT,CASRVQGAPGNTIYF
NA,TRBJ2-2,TRBD2,TRBV19,TGTGCCAGTAGTACCACTAGCGGGGGGCCTCACACCGGGGAGCTGTTTTTT,CASSTTSGGPHTGELFF
NA,TRBJ1-3,NA,TRBV12-5,TGTGCTAGTGGTTTGGTACTGGCCAGGGGATCTGGAAACACCATATATTTT,CASGLVLARGSGNTIYF
NA,TRBJ2-1,NA,TRBV7-9,TGTGCCAGCAGCTTACAGGGGGGCGCCTACAATGAGCAGTTCTTC,CASSLQGGAYNEQFF
NA,TRBJ1-1,NA,TRBV6-1,TGTGCCAGCAGTGAACGGCAGGGATTGGGCACTGAAGCTTTCTTT,CASSERQGLGTEAFF
NA,TRBJ2-5,TRBD2,TRBV6-6,TGTGCCAGCAGATATACTAGCGGGGAATTCCAGACCCAGTACTTC,CASRYTSGEFQTQYF
NA,TRBJ1-5,TRBD1,TRBV19,TGTGCCAGTAGGGGAACAGGGGAGAGGAGCAATCAGCCCCAGCATTTT,CASRGTGERSNQPQHF
NA,TRBJ1-1,NA,TRBV2,TGTGCCAGCGCGCTGGGCCCGAACACTGAAGCTTTCTTT,CASALGPNTEAFF
NA,TRBJ2-7,TRBD1,TRBV2,TGTGCCAGCAGTGGGGACAGCTACGAGCAGTACTTC,CASSGDSYEQYF
NA,TRBJ2-7,NA,TRBV18,TGTGCCAGCTCACGGGACATAACCTACGAAGAGCAGTACTTC,CASSRDITYEEQYF
NA,TRBJ2-7,NA,TRBV18,TGTGCCAGCTCACTGGGACACACCTACGAGCAGTACTTC,CASSLGHTYEQYF
NA,TRBJ1-5,TRBD1,TRBV5-6,TGTGCCAGCAGCGGGACAGGCAATCAGCCCCAGCATTTT,CASSGTGNQPQHF
NA,TRBJ1-1,TRBD1,TRBV27,TGTGCCAGCAGGCCACAGGGGGCGTTTTCGACTCCAAACACTGAAGCTTTCTTT,CASRPQGAFSTPNTEAFF
NA,TRBJ1-1,NA,TRBV18,TGTGCCAGCTCACCACGGGCAGGCCCCGGGGACACTGAAGCTTTCTTT,CASSPRAGPGDTEAFF